This TCR beta chain was profiled in a study of blood T cell repertoires in COVID-19. The repertoire was sequenced with immunoSEQ multiplex PCR; TCRdb's copy has only in-frame clones and lacks some. Of roughly 260,000 clones in the sample, 86% were seen once. This receptor was taken from a man aged 35 to 55 who had recovered from COVID-19. The sequencing sample was made of peripheral blood.

The CDR3 nucleotides read TGTGCCAGCAGGCCCCCGGGACTAGGACCAGATACGCAGTATTTT. It encodes CASRPPGLGPDTQYF. J is TRBJ2-3 and V is TRBV7-9; 8 bases line up with TRBD2. The V and J ends lost 6 bases and 4 bases, in that order; junction bases with no gene match: 9. Germline V lookup: CDR1 SEHNR, CDR2 FQNEAQ (reference sequence). CDR3 length equals 15 residues.